This TCR beta chain stems from a study of Tregs in tolerant kidney transplant recipients. Study results and caveats: Expanding Tregs on activated donor B cells appeared to best identify donor-specific TCRbeta clones.

This clone was seen more than once but under ten times. Its specificity is not known. CDR1 SGHTA and CDR2 FQGNSA come from the germline V gene. The germline V and J ends were trimmed by 1 base and 0 bases, with 8 bases remaining between them. This CDR3 spans 15 amino acids. Unstimulated regulatory T cells (CD4+CD25+CD127-), CD4+CD25- non-regulatory cells, CD4 and CD8 cells were FACS-sorted from thawed PBMCs. Clones were read by immunoSEQ multiplex PCR, and TCRdb kept only the in-frame ones, dropping some. The table lists some 55,000 clones, roughly 88% of them singletons. V is TRBV7-2 and J is TRBJ2-3, with D hard to call. This clonotype was obtained from a human donor who received a combined kidney and bone marrow transplant. The sequencing used Tregs from blood, collected before the transplant. CDR3 sequence reads: CASSLDAVSTDTQYF. The DNA of the CDR3 is TGTGCCAGCAGCTTAGATGCAGTTAGCACAGATACGCAGTATTTT.